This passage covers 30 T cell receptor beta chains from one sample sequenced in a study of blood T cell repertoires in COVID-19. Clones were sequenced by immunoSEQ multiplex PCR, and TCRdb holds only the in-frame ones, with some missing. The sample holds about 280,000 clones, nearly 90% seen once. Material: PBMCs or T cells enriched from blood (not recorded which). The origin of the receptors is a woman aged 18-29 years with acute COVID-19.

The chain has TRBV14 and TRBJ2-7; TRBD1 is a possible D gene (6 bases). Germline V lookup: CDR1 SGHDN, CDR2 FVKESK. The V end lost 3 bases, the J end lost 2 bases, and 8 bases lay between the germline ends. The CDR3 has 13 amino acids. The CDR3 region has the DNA TGTGCCAGCAGCCATTGGACAGCCTACGAGCAGTACTTC. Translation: CASSHWTAYEQYF.

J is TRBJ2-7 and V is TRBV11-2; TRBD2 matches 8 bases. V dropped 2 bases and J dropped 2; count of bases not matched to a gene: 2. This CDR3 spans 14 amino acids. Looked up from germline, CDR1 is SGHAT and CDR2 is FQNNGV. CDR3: CASSLLGLAYEQYF. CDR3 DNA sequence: TGTGCCAGCAGCTTATTGGGACTAGCCTACGAGCAGTACTTC.

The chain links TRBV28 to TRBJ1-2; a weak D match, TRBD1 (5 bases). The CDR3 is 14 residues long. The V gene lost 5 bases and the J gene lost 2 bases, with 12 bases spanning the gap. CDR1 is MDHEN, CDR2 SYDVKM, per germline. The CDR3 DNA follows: TGTGCCAGCAGTGTCACTTGGGGCAACTATGGCTACACCTTC. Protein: CASSVTWGNYGYTF.

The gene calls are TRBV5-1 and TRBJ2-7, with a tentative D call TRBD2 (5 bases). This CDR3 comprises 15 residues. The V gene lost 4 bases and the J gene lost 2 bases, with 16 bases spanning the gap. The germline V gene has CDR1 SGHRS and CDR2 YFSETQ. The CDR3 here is CASSTDGRATYEQYF. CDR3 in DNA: TGCGCCAGCAGCACCGATGGGCGGGCCACCTACGAGCAGTACTTC.

The CDR3 is CASSQKPTGLRFGEETQYF. Written as DNA, the CDR3 is TGTGCCAGCAGCCAAAAACCGACAGGACTCCGCTTTGGGGAAGAGACCCAGTACTTC. The V and J genes are TRBV14 and TRBJ2-5; a weak D match, TRBD1 (6 bases). Germline assignment: CDR1 SGHDN and CDR2 FVKESK. Trimming cost V 2 bases and J 3 bases, with 25 bases left between them. There are 19 residues in the CDR3.

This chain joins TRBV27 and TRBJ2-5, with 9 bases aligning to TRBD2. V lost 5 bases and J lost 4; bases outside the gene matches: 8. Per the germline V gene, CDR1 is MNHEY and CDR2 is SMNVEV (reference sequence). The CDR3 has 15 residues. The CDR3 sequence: CASSPRAGGLETQYF. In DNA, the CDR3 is TGTGCCAGCAGTCCCAGGGCGGGAGGGTTAGAGACCCAGTACTTC.

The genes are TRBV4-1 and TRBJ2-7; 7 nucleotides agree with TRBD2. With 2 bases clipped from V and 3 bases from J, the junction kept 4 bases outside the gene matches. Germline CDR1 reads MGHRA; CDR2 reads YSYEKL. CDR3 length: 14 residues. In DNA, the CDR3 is TGCGCCAGCAGCCAAACAAGCGGGATCTACGAGCAGTACTTC. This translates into CASSQTSGIYEQYF.

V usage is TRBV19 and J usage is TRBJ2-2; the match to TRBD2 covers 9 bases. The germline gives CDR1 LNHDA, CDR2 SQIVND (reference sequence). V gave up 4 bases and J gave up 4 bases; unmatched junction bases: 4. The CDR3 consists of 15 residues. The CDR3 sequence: CASSKAGGATGELFF. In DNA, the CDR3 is TGTGCCAGTAGTAAGGCGGGAGGGGCCACCGGGGAGCTGTTTTTT.

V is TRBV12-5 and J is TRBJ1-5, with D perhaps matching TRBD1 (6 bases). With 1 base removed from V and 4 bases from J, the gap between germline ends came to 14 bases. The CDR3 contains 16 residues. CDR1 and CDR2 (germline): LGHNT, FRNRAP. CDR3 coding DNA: TGTGCTAGTGGTTTGGACCTCATGGGGGCGAATCAGCCCCAGCATTTT. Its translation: CASGLDLMGANQPQHF.

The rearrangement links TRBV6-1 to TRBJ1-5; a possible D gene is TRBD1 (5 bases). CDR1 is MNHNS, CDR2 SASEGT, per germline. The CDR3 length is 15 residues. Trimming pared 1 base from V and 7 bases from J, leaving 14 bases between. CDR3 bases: TGTGCCAGCAGTGAAGAGGTATGGGGCAGGCAGCCCCAGCATTTT. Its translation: CASSEEVWGRQPQHF.

Here the CDR3 DNA reads TGTGCCAGTACAGGGTTGGATTCACCCCTCCACTTT. This sequence encodes CASTGLDSPLHF. The V and J genes are TRBV28 and TRBJ1-6; a possible D gene is TRBD1 (6 bases). V was cut by 9 bases and J by 8 bases, with 11 bases left in between. The V gene's germline CDR1 is MDHEN and CDR2 SYDVKM. The CDR3 is 12 residues long.

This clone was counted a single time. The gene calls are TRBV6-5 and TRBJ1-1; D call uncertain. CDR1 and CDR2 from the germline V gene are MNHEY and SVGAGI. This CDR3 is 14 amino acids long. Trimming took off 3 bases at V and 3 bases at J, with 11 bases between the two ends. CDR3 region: CASSYTRSYTEAFF. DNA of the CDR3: TGTGCCAGCAGTTATACTCGGTCCTACACTGAAGCTTTCTTT.

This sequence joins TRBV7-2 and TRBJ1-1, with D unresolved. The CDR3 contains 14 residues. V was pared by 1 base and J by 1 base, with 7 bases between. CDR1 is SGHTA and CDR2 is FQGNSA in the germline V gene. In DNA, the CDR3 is TGTGCCAGCAGCTTAGAAGTCGGGAACACTGAAGCTTTCTTT. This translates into CASSLEVGNTEAFF.

CDR3 bases: TGCGCCAGCAGCTTGAGGCCCCGGGAGAATACTCCCTACGAGCAGTACTTC. Translation: CASSLRPRENTPYEQYF. The chain has TRBV5-1 and TRBJ2-7, with D perhaps matching TRBD2 (6 bases). Germline assignment: CDR1 SGHRS and CDR2 YFSETQ. The V end was cut by 1 base, the J end by 2 bases, with 19 bases between. The CDR3 is 17 residues long.

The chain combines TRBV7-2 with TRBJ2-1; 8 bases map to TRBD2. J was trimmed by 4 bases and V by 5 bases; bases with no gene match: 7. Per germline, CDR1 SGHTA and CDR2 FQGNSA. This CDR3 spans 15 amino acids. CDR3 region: CASSAPGGGYNEQFF. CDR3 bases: TGTGCCAGCAGCGCCCCCGGGGGGGGATACAATGAGCAGTTCTTC.

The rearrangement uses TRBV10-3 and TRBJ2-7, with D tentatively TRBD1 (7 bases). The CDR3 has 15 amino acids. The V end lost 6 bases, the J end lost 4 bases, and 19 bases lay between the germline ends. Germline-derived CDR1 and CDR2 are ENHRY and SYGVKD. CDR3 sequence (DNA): TGTGCCATCAGACCCGGAGGGGGCATGGTTTACGAGCAGTACTTC. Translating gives CAIRPGGGMVYEQYF.

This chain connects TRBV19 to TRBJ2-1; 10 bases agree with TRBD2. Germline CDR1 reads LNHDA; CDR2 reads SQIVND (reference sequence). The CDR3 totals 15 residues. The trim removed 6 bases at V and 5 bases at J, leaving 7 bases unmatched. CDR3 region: CASSPGTSVNNEQFF. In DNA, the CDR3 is TGTGCCAGTAGCCCCGGGACTAGCGTCAACAATGAGCAGTTCTTC.

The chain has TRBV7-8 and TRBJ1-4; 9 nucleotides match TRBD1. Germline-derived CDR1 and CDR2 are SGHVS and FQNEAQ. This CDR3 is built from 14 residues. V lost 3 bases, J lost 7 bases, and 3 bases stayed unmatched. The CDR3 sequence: CASSLTGGGEKLFF. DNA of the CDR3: TGTGCCAGCAGCTTGACAGGGGGTGGTGAAAAACTGTTTTTT.

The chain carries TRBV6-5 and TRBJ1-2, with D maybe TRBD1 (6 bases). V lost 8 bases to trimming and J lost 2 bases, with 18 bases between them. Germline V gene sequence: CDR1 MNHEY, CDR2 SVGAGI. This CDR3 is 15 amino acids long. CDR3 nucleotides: TGTGCCAGCCGCATGGACAGCCGGAACAACTATGGCTACACCTTC. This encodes CASRMDSRNNYGYTF.

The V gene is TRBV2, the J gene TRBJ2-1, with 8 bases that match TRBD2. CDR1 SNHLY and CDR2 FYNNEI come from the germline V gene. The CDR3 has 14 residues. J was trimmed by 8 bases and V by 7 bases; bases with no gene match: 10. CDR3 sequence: CASTELAGGDEQFF. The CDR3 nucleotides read TGTGCCAGCACTGAGTTAGCCGGGGGGGATGAGCAGTTCTTC.

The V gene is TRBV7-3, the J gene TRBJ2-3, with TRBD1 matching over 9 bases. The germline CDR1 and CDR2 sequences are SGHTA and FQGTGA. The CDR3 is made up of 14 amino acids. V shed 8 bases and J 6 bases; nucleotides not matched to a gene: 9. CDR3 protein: CASGRDRESDTQYF. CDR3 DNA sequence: TGTGCCAGCGGCCGGGACAGGGAATCGGATACGCAGTATTTT.

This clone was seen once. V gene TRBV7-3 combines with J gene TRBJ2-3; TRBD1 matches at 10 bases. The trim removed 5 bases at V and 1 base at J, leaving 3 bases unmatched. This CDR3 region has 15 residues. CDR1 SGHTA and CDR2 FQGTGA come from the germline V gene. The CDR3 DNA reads TGTGCCAGCAGCCGACAGGGGGCGGGCACAGATACGCAGTATTTT. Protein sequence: CASSRQGAGTDTQYF.

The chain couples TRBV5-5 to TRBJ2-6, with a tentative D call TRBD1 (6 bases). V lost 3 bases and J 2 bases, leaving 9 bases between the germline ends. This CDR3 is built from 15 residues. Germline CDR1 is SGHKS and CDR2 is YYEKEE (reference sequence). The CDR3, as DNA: TGTGCCAGCAGCTCCCCAGGGGCTGGGGCCAACGTCCTGACTTTC. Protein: CASSSPGAGANVLTF.

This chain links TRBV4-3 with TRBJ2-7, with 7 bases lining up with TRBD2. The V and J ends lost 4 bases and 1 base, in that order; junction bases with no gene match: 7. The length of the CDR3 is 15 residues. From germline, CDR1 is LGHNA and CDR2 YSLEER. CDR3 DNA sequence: TGCGCCAGCAGCCGACGGACCGGGAGGTCCTACGAGCAGTACTTC. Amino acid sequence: CASSRRTGRSYEQYF.

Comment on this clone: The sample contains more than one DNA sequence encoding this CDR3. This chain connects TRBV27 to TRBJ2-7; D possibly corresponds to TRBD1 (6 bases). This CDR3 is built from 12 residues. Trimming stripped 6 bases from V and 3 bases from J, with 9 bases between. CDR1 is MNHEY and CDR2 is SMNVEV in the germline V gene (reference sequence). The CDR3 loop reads CASSPTGYEQYF. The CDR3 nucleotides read TGTGCCAGCAGCCCGACAGGCTACGAGCAGTACTTC.

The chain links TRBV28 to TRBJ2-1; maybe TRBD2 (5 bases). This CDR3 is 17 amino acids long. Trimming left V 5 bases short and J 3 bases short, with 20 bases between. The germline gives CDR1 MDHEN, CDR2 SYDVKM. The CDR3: CASSTISGKAFYNEQFF. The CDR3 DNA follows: TGTGCCAGCAGTACCATCAGCGGAAAGGCTTTCTACAATGAGCAGTTCTTC.

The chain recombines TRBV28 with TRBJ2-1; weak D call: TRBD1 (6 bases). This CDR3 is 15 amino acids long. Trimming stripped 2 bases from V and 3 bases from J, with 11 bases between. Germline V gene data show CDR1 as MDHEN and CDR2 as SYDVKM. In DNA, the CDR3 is TGTGCCAGCAGTTTAATCGGACAGCGCTACAATGAGCAGTTCTTC. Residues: CASSLIGQRYNEQFF.

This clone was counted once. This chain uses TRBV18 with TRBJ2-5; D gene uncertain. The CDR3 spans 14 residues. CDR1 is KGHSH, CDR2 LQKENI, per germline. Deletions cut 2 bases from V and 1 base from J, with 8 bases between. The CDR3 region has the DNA TGTGCCAGCTCACCATCTGTCAGCCAAGAGACCCAGTACTTC. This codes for CASSPSVSQETQYF.

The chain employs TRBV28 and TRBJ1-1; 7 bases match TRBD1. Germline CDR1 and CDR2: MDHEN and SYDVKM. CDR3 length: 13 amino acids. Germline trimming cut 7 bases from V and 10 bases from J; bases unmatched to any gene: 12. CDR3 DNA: TGTGCCAGCATCATAAGGAAGGGGGCGGGAGCTTTCTTT. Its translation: CASIIRKGAGAFF.

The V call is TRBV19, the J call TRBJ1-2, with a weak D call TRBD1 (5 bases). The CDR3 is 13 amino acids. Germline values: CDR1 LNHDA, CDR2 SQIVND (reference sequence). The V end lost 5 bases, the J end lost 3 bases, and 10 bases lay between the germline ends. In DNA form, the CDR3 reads TGTGCCAGTAGTCAGTCGGGGGACTATGGCTACACCTTC. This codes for CASSQSGDYGYTF.